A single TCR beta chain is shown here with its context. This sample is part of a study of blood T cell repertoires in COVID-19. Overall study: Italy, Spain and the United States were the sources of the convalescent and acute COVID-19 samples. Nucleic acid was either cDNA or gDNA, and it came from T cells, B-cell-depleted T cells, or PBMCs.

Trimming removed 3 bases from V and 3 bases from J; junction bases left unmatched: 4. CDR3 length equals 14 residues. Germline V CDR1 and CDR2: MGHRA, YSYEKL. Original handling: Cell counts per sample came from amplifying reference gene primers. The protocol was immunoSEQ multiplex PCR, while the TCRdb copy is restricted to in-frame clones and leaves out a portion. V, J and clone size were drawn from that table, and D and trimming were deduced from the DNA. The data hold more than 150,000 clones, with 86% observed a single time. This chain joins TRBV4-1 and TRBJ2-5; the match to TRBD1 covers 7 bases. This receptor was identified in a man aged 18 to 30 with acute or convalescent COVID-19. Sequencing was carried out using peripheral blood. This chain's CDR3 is CASSHLTGEETQYF. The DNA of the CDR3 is TGCGCCAGCAGCCATTTAACAGGGGAAGAGACCCAGTACTTC.